This paragraph covers one T cell receptor (beta chain) sequence. The antigen remains unidentified. These data belong to a study of long-term antiretroviral therapy in people with HIV. Overall study context: The earliest specimens came about a decade ahead of the 2015 immediate-ART recommendation. Overall study results and limits: Despite increasing after ART, diversity remained lower than that of transplant donor controls. Pre-ART clonal expansions dominated every time point's repertoire.

An immunoSEQ assay, version v3.0, was performed at survey level. Some clones are missing from TCRdb's copy, which holds only in-frame ones; the method was immunoSEQ multiplex PCR. Among about 21,000 clones, 70% to 90% were seen once, and the ten largest hold 3.5%. The CDR3 extends over 14 amino acids. Germline assignment: CDR1 MNHNS and CDR2 SASEGT. V lost 8 bases and J lost 4; bases outside the gene matches: 8. Source: unsorted PBMCs, taken 2.3 years after starting antiretroviral therapy. The TCR comes from a man in his sixties with HIV. The rearrangement joins TRBV6-1 to TRBJ2-7; TRBD1 matches at 10 bases. CDR3 nucleotides: TGTGCCAGCCCTCCGGGACAGGGGCTATACGAGCAGTACTTC. Protein product: CASPPGQGLYEQYF.